These 32 T cell receptor beta chains were sequenced from one sample in a study of T-cell reconstitution after alpha-beta-depleted transplantation in children. Unique molecular identifiers tagged the TCRbeta library. TCRdb ran MiXCR on the PCR reads and lists one entry per CDR3 protein. The top ten hold about 47% of the sample, which has tens of thousands of distinct CDR3 sequences, approximately 18% seen once. The material was PBMCs, mostly from graft donor cells, obtained 360 days after TCRalphabeta/CD19-depleted stem cell transplant. The receptors derive from a male patient aged 2-10 years who had a stem cell transplant for acute lymphoblastic leukemia, so the T cells may come from the graft donor.

This clonotype was observed a handful of times. The chain carries TRBV9 and TRBJ2-3, with 7 positions matching TRBD2. V lost 4 bases to trimming and J lost 2 bases; unmatched junction nucleotides: 7. The CDR3 runs 15 residues. Germline CDR1 reads SGDLS; CDR2 reads YYNGEE. CDR3 in DNA: TGTGCCAGCAGCTTTAGCGGGTATGACACAGATACGCAGTATTTT. Translating gives CASSFSGYDTDTQYF.

This clonotype came up many times. This chain joins TRBV12-3 or TRBV12-4 and TRBJ2-1; D gene ambiguous. V was cut by 6 bases and J by 13 bases, with 19 bases left in between. This CDR3 is built from 13 residues. The CDR3 coding sequence is TGTGCCAGCAGGTACCTCAGGACCGGCGGACAGTTCTTC. This translates into CASRYLRTGGQFF.

This clonotype was seen more than once but under ten times. V usage is TRBV6-5 and J usage is TRBJ2-1; possible D gene TRBD2, 6 bases. Germline V gene lookup returns CDR1 MNHEY and CDR2 SVGAGI. The CDR3 runs 14 residues. With 0 bases removed from V and 5 bases from J, the gap between germline ends came to 8 bases. CDR3 sequence reads: CASSYSWGDNEQFF. For the CDR3, the DNA is TGTGCCAGCAGTTACTCCTGGGGGGACAATGAGCAGTTCTTC.

This clonotype was counted ten times or more. The V gene is TRBV12-3 or TRBV12-4, the J gene TRBJ1-2; possibly TRBD1 for D (5 bases). Trimming removed 2 bases at V and 3 bases at J, with 10 bases between. This CDR3 has 14 amino acids. CDR3 nucleotides: TGTGCCAGCAGTTTAACCGGGGGTGACTATGGCTACACCTTC. As protein: CASSLTGGDYGYTF.

This rearrangement joins TRBV6-2 or TRBV6-3 to TRBJ1-5, with 10 bases identical to TRBD1. The germline gives CDR1 MNHEY, CDR2 SVGEGT. This CDR3 has 15 residues. Losses at the gene ends were 2 bases for V and 6 bases for J; bases not matched to a gene: 4. CDR3 coding DNA: TGTGCCAGCAGTTACCAGGACAGGGGGGGTCAGCCCCAGCATTTT. This translates into CASSYQDRGGQPQHF.

This clonotype was picked up a small number of times. The chain carries TRBV12-3 or TRBV12-4 and TRBJ2-5; 7 bases are a match to TRBD2. The CDR3 extends over 14 amino acids. V gave up 6 bases and J gave up 1 base; unmatched junction bases: 5. The CDR3 DNA reads as TGTGCCAGCAGCTCTAGCGGCACCCAAGAGACCCAGTACTTC. Translated: CASSSSGTQETQYF.

This clonotype has more than one count but fewer than ten. The chain links TRBV4-2 to TRBJ2-5; 8 bases map to TRBD2. Germline CDR1 is LGHNA and CDR2 is YNFKEQ. Unmatched junction bases numbered 12, after V lost 7 bases and J lost 2 bases. The CDR3 covers 16 residues. CDR3 region: CASTPTRSGRQETQYF. CDR3 coding DNA: TGTGCCAGCACCCCAACAAGAAGCGGGAGACAAGAGACCCAGTACTTC.

This clonotype was seen only a few times. This rearrangement joins TRBV24-1 to TRBJ1-5; D uncertain. The ends were cut back, 2 bases at V and 4 bases at J, with 8 bases in the middle. CDR3 length equals 14 residues. Germline V lookup: CDR1 KGHDR, CDR2 SFDVKD. The CDR3 DNA sequence: TGTGCCACCAGTGATTGGAACAGAAATCAGCCCCAGCATTTT. As protein: CATSDWNRNQPQHF.

This clonotype occurred a few times. V usage is TRBV24-1 and J usage is TRBJ2-1, with D unresolved. V gave up 5 bases and J gave up 0 bases, with 10 bases separating them. CDR3 length: 15 residues. CDR1 KGHDR and CDR2 SFDVKD come from the germline V gene. CDR3 loop: CATSARVSSYNEQFF. CDR3 nucleotides: TGTGCCACCAGTGCTCGTGTGAGCTCCTACAATGAGCAGTTCTTC.

The chain carries TRBV20-1 and TRBJ2-3; D perhaps matches TRBD2 (6 bases). Germline CDR1 DFQATT, CDR2 SNEGSKA (reference sequence). V was clipped by 5 bases and J by 5 bases, with 14 bases between them. The CDR3 has 13 residues. The CDR3 DNA follows: TGCAGTGCTTCCTGGTGGGAGGAAGATACGCAGTATTTT. Residues: CSASWWEEDTQYF.

This clonotype has a handful of counts. The chain employs TRBV4-2 and TRBJ2-5; D gene uncertain. Germline values: CDR1 LGHNA, CDR2 YNFKEQ. The CDR3 has 14 residues. The germline V and J ends were trimmed by 0 bases and 3 bases, with 8 bases remaining between them. The CDR3 DNA sequence: TGTGCCAGCAGCCAAGAGCGGCTTGAAGAGACCCAGTACTTC. Encoded protein: CASSQERLEETQYF.

The chain combines TRBV6-1 with TRBJ2-7; 8 bases are shared with TRBD2. The CDR3 has 16 residues. J gave up 0 bases and V 2 bases, and 6 bases lay outside the gene matches. Germline V gives CDR1 MNHNS, CDR2 SASEGT. CDR3 DNA sequence: TGTGCCAGCAGTGAAACTAGCGGACCAAGCTCCTACGAGCAGTACTTC. Protein: CASSETSGPSSYEQYF.

This chain links TRBV7-6 with TRBJ2-1; TRBD2 matches at 12 bases. The ends lost 5 bases at V and 6 bases at J; junction bases unmatched: 5. The CDR3 totals 15 residues. Germline CDR1 is SGHVS and CDR2 is FNYEAQ. The CDR3 is CASSQLAGGFNEQFF. The CDR3 region has the DNA TGTGCCAGCAGCCAACTAGCGGGAGGATTCAATGAGCAGTTCTTC.

In this sample, this clonotype turned up many times. The chain has TRBV18 and TRBJ2-7; 8 nucleotides agree with TRBD1. This CDR3 comprises 16 residues. Germline loops: CDR1 KGHSH, CDR2 LQKENI. V trimming: 4 bases; J trimming: 1 base; junction bases outside the gene matches: 9. The CDR3, as DNA: TGTGCCAGCTCACTGCAGACAGGGGATGGTTCCTACGAGCAGTACTTC. Encoded protein: CASSLQTGDGSYEQYF.

The rearrangement links TRBV12-5 to TRBJ2-2; the D is unclear. This CDR3 is 13 amino acids long. The ends were cut back, 2 bases at V and 4 bases at J, with 5 bases in the middle. CDR1 is LGHNT, CDR2 FRNRAP, per germline. The CDR3 region is CASGLPGTGELFF. The CDR3 DNA reads as TGTGCTAGTGGTTTGCCGGGCACCGGGGAGCTGTTTTTT.

In its sample, this clonotype was seen a few times. One junction end does not reproduce the germline sequence, and a read error may be involved. This chain connects TRBV27 to TRBJ2-1, with 14 bases lining up with TRBD2. In germline, CDR1 is MNHEY, CDR2 SMNVEV (reference sequence). This CDR3 has 19 amino acids. The CDR3 reads CVSSLVTSGRASLRGEQFF. CDR3 in DNA: TGTGTCAGCAGTTTAGTGACTAGCGGGAGGGCATCTTTGCGAGGTGAGCAGTTCTTC.

The chain employs TRBV5-1 and TRBJ2-7; 8 nucleotides agree with TRBD1. This CDR3 has 14 amino acids. Germline lookup yields CDR1 SGHRS and CDR2 YFSETQ. Unmatched junction bases numbered 5, after V lost 0 bases and J lost 6 bases. The CDR3 loop reads CASSLVADRGEQYF. The CDR3 DNA reads as TGCGCCAGCAGCTTGGTGGCAGACAGGGGCGAGCAGTACTTC.

This sequence joins TRBV2 and TRBJ2-3, with 14 nucleotides matching TRBD2. Germline trimming cut 6 bases from V and 5 bases from J; bases unmatched to any gene: 1. The germline gives CDR1 SNHLY, CDR2 FYNNEI. The CDR3 runs to 14 residues. CDR3: CASSGLAGGDTQYF. As DNA, the CDR3 is TGTGCCAGCAGCGGACTAGCGGGAGGAGATACGCAGTATTTT.

This clonotype was seen ten or more times. The chain carries TRBV24-1 and TRBJ2-1, with a weak D call TRBD2 (5 bases). Germline loops: CDR1 KGHDR, CDR2 SFDVKD. V gave up 1 base and J gave up 6 bases, with 21 bases separating them. CDR3 size: 18 residues. The DNA for the CDR3 is TGTGCCACCAGTGATTTACGGGGTCTCCCCTTGAGGTTCAATGAGCAGTTCTTC. Translation: CATSDLRGLPLRFNEQFF.

The rearrangement uses TRBV24-1 and TRBJ2-2, with TRBD2 matching over 8 bases. Germline CDR1 reads KGHDR; CDR2 reads SFDVKD. Trimming at V came to 0 bases and at J to 0 bases, leaving 2 bases not matched to a gene. The CDR3 loop spans 17 amino acids. The chain's CDR3 is CATSDLGGLANTGELFF. Here the CDR3 DNA reads TGTGCCACCAGTGATTTGGGGGGACTAGCGAACACCGGGGAGCTGTTTTTT.

The rearrangement uses TRBV12-3 or TRBV12-4 and TRBJ2-1; TRBD2 aligns across 12 bases. This CDR3 is 14 amino acids long. V shed 1 base and J 15 bases; nucleotides not matched to a gene: 7. The CDR3 region has the DNA TGTGCCAGCAGTTTAGATCGACTAGCGGGAGTATCGTTCTTC. Its protein product is CASSLDRLAGVSFF.

This clonotype was seen repeatedly, ten times or more. This rearrangement joins TRBV30 to TRBJ1-2; no firm D call. CDR3 length equals 12 residues. V lost 5 bases and J lost 3, with 10 bases in between. Germline V gives CDR1 GTSNPN, CDR2 SVGIG (reference sequence). CDR3 residues: CAWGAPDYGYTF. CDR3 bases: TGTGCCTGGGGCGCTCCGGACTATGGCTACACCTTC.

The chain carries TRBV2 and TRBJ2-3; D unresolved. The length of the CDR3 is 14 residues. Germline V gene sequence: CDR1 SNHLY, CDR2 FYNNEI. Deletions cut 0 bases from V and 3 bases from J, with 7 bases between. CDR3 sequence reads: CASSEAPRTDTQYF. CDR3 coding DNA: TGTGCCAGCAGTGAAGCGCCTAGAACAGATACGCAGTATTTT.

The chain's CDR3 is CASSPLGHRTDTQYF. The CDR3 coding sequence is TGTGCCAGCTCACCATTGGGACACCGCACAGATACGCAGTATTTT. V gene TRBV18 combines with J gene TRBJ2-3, with D perhaps TRBD1 (6 bases). The CDR3 consists of 15 residues. Between the trimmed V and J ends, which lost 2 bases and 1 base, there was a span of 10 bases. Germline CDR1 and CDR2: KGHSH and LQKENI.

This clonotype showed up just a few times. The V and J genes are TRBV20-1 and TRBJ1-6, with a tentative D call TRBD1 (6 bases). Germline lookup yields CDR1 DFQATT and CDR2 SNEGSKA (reference sequence). V lost 0 bases, J lost 10 bases, and 16 bases lay in between. The CDR3 is made up of 15 amino acids. The CDR3 reads CSARETGIISSPLHF. CDR3 nucleotides: TGCAGTGCTAGAGAGACAGGAATAATAAGCTCACCCCTCCACTTT.

This chain joins TRBV20-1 and TRBJ2-3; D is possibly TRBD1 or TRBD2 (5 bases each). The CDR3 runs 13 residues. V lost 5 bases and J 1 base, leaving 10 bases between the germline ends. The V gene's germline CDR1 is DFQATT and CDR2 SNEGSKA (reference sequence). CDR3 sequence reads: CSAGGRGTDTQYF. CDR3 bases: TGCAGTGCTGGGGGACGTGGCACAGATACGCAGTATTTT.

This clonotype was detected only a few times. V and J are TRBV12-3 or TRBV12-4 and TRBJ2-3, with D uncertain. V was cut by 2 bases and J by 7 bases, with 4 bases left in between. The CDR3 contains 11 residues. The CDR3 loop is CASSLSHTQYF. The CDR3 DNA sequence: TGTGCCAGCAGTTTATCCCATACGCAGTATTTT.

V gene TRBV5-1 combines with J gene TRBJ2-4, with 7 bases lining up with TRBD1. J lost 0 bases, V lost 0 bases, and 15 bases had no gene match. Per the germline V gene, CDR1 is SGHRS and CDR2 is YFSETQ. CDR3 size: 20 residues. CDR3 region: CASSLEFVGQPLIAKNIQYF. CDR3 DNA: TGCGCCAGCAGCTTGGAGTTCGTGGGACAGCCCTTGATAGCCAAAAACATTCAGTACTTC.

The V and J genes are TRBV7-9 and TRBJ2-1, with D possibly TRBD2 on 5 matching bases. This CDR3 is built from 15 residues. Trimming stripped 7 bases from V and 6 bases from J, with 19 bases between. The V gene's germline CDR1 is SEHNR and CDR2 FQNEAQ (reference sequence). CDR3 loop: CASTPSRAPGNEQFF. The CDR3 bases are TGTGCCAGCACCCCGTCGCGGGCCCCCGGCAATGAGCAGTTCTTC.

By share of the sample, this clonotype is medium-sized. V usage is TRBV5-1 and J usage is TRBJ2-2; 9 bases fit TRBD2. V lost 4 bases, J lost 2 bases, and 6 bases stayed unmatched. The CDR3 covers 16 residues. Germline CDR1 and CDR2: SGHRS and YFSETQ. CDR3 nucleotide sequence: TGCGCCAGCAGCCCGACTAGCGGAGTCAACACCGGGGAGCTGTTTTTT. As protein: CASSPTSGVNTGELFF.

This clonotype was detected only a few times. The rearrangement links TRBV20-1 to TRBJ2-1; 8 positions match TRBD2. The V gene's germline CDR1 is DFQATT and CDR2 SNEGSKA (reference sequence). Trimming removed 1 base from V and 4 bases from J; junction bases left unmatched: 12. The CDR3 spans 17 residues. The CDR3 nucleotides are TGCAGTGCTAGAGGACTAGCGCCCCAGAGCTATTACAATGAGCAGTTCTTC. Amino acid sequence: CSARGLAPQSYYNEQFF.

This clonotype has a handful of counts. The V gene is TRBV7-2, the J gene TRBJ2-7; 7 bases map to TRBD1. The germline CDR1 and CDR2 sequences are SGHTA and FQGNSA. Unmatched junction bases numbered 10, after V lost 2 bases and J lost 0 bases. The CDR3 is 17 residues long. The CDR3 nucleotides are TGTGCCAGCAGCTTAAATAAATTGAGGACAGGCTCCTACGAGCAGTACTTC. Translated: CASSLNKLRTGSYEQYF.